The next 30 T cell receptor beta chains were all read from a single sample in a study of T cells generated in artificial thymic organoids. Separate semi-nested PCRs amplified TCRalpha and TCRbeta libraries using constant-region reverse primers in TRAC or TRBC. TCRdb re-called the 5' RACE reads through MiXCR, storing one row per CDR3 protein. There are around 5,600 distinct CDR3 sequences in the sample; about 32% occur only once, and 2% to 2.5% lies in the top ten. Sequenced input: naive CD8+ T cells from blood. Subset denoted: CD3+TCRalphabeta+CD8SP T cells; for blood, CD45RO-CCR7+ naive CD8+ T cells. The receptors here all came from a human donor who gave cord blood stem cells for thymic organoid culture, a cardiac surgery patient who gave postnatal thymus, or a blood donor (not recorded which).

Within the sample, this clonotype is medium-sized. The gene calls are TRBV20-1 and TRBJ1-1; 9 nucleotides line up with TRBD1. Losses at the gene ends were 0 bases for V and 1 base for J; bases not matched to a gene: 3. The CDR3 covers 15 residues. Looked up from germline, CDR1 is DFQATT and CDR2 is SNEGSKA (reference sequence). The CDR3 spells CSAREPGQGNTEAFF. The CDR3 bases are TGCAGTGCTAGAGAGCCGGGACAGGGGAACACTGAAGCTTTCTTT.

By frequency in the sample, this clonotype is medium-sized. The chain uses TRBV4-1 and TRBJ2-6; D gene ambiguous. CDR1 and CDR2 from the germline V gene are MGHRA and YSYEKL. The length of the CDR3 is 15 residues. The V gene lost 7 bases and the J gene lost 0 bases, with 10 bases spanning the gap. The CDR3 sequence is CASNDPPSGANVLTF. CDR3 nucleotide sequence: TGCGCCAGCAACGACCCCCCCTCTGGGGCCAACGTCCTGACTTTC.

This clonotype qualifies as medium-sized. This chain links TRBV5-1 with TRBJ1-5, with unresolved D. Germline assignment: CDR1 SGHRS and CDR2 YFSETQ. CDR3 length: 15 amino acids. Trimming pared 4 bases from V and 2 bases from J, leaving 13 bases between. As DNA, the CDR3 is TGCGCCAGCAGCCCGGGTGGAGTTGGCAATCAGCCCCAGCATTTT. This translates into CASSPGGVGNQPQHF. The full variable domain, with the rest looked up from reference TRBV5-1 and TRBJ1-5, is KAGVTQTPRYLIKTRGQQVTLSCSPISGHRSVSWYQQTPGQGLQFLFEYFSETQRNKGNFPGRFSGRQFSNSRSEMNVSTLELGDSALYLCASSPGGVGNQPQHFGDGTRLSIL.

The rearrangement joins TRBV20-1 to TRBJ1-5; D unresolved. V was clipped by 5 bases and J by 0 bases, with 8 bases between them. The germline V gene encodes CDR1 DFQATT and CDR2 SNEGSKA (reference sequence). The CDR3 covers 13 residues. CDR3 nucleotide sequence: TGCAGTGCTTGGGGTGATAGCAATCAGCCCCAGCATTTT. Its protein is CSAWGDSNQPQHF.

The V gene is TRBV27, the J gene TRBJ2-7; possibly TRBD2 for D (6 bases). Germline V lookup: CDR1 MNHEY, CDR2 SMNVEV (reference sequence). V was trimmed by 2 bases and J by 2 bases, leaving 16 bases between them. The CDR3 length is 16 residues. The CDR3 loop is CASSLLHSAGAYEQYF. The CDR3 DNA sequence: TGTGCCAGCAGTTTACTCCACTCAGCGGGTGCCTACGAGCAGTACTTC.

As concerns this clonotype: This may come from a read error, since a much larger clone is one base off. The gene calls are TRBV9 and TRBJ1-5; possibly TRBD1 for D (5 bases). This CDR3 comprises 12 residues. Germline values: CDR1 SGDLS, CDR2 YYNGEE. The CDR3 here is CVSGAGNQPQHF. The CDR3 nucleotides are TGTGTCAGCGGGGCGGGCAATCAGCCCCAGCATTTT.

This clonotype is medium-sized (0.01 to 0.1%) in the sample. This rearrangement joins TRBV15 to TRBJ1-1; TRBD1 agrees at 8 bases. V shed 1 base and J 3 bases; nucleotides not matched to a gene: 4. Germline-derived CDR1 and CDR2 are LNHNV and YYDKDF (reference sequence). The length of the CDR3 is 15 residues. CDR3: CATSRVTGGYTEAFF. CDR3 in DNA: TGTGCCACCAGCAGAGTAACAGGGGGTTACACTGAAGCTTTCTTT.

Concerning this clonotype itself: This may come from a read error, since a much larger clone is one base off. The DNA for the CDR3 is TGTGCCAGCAGCTTAGCGCGACTGAACAATGAGCGGTTCTTC. Encoded protein: CASSLARLNNERFF. The V gene is TRBV7-6, the J gene TRBJ2-1; D is unclear. This CDR3 comprises 14 residues. The germline V gene has CDR1 SGHVS and CDR2 FNYEAQ.

The CDR3 DNA sequence: TGTGCCAGCAGTTTGGTAGCGGGGGTTCCCTACGAGCAGTACTTC. Protein product: CASSLVAGVPYEQYF. The chain employs TRBV28 and TRBJ2-7, with 9 bases identical to TRBD2. Germline CDR1 reads MDHEN; CDR2 reads SYDVKM. V trimming: 3 bases; J trimming: 2 bases; junction bases outside the gene matches: 5. The CDR3 runs to 15 residues.

The chain combines TRBV28 with TRBJ2-7; tentative D call: TRBD2 (6 bases). Germline-derived CDR1 and CDR2 are MDHEN and SYDVKM. The V gene lost 2 bases and the J gene lost 6 bases, with 14 bases spanning the gap. The CDR3 extends over 14 amino acids. The CDR3 sequence is CASSLASRGTEQYF. CDR3 coding DNA: TGTGCCAGCAGTTTAGCGTCACGGGGGACCGAGCAGTACTTC. Looking up the rest from reference TRBV28 and TRBJ2-7 gives the full variable domain: DVKVTQSSRYLVKRTGEKVFLECVQDMDHENMFWYRQDPGLGLRLIYFSYDVKMKEKGDIPEGYSVSREKKERFSLILESASTNQTSMYLCASSLASRGTEQYFGPGTRLTVT.

The chain couples TRBV7-2 to TRBJ2-7, with 7 bases that match TRBD1. V lost 4 bases and J lost 8; bases outside the gene matches: 11. Germline V lookup: CDR1 SGHTA, CDR2 FQGNSA. CDR3 length equals 14 residues. The DNA of the CDR3 is TGTGCCAGCAGCTCGATATTGGACAGGACGAAGCAGTACTTC. It encodes CASSSILDRTKQYF.

This clonotype was counted between two and nine times. CDR3 region: CASSHTSGTGAGELFF. Here the CDR3 DNA reads TGCGCCAGCAGCCACACGTCCGGGACAGGGGCCGGGGAGCTGTTTTTT. The chain employs TRBV4-1 and TRBJ2-2; 10 positions match TRBD1. The germline gives CDR1 MGHRA, CDR2 YSYEKL. V was pared by 3 bases and J by 6 bases, with 7 bases of the junction left unmatched. CDR3 length: 16 residues.

Sample share makes this clonotype medium-sized. The chain recombines TRBV7-6 with TRBJ2-1; 7 bases match TRBD1. Germline V lookup: CDR1 SGHVS, CDR2 FNYEAQ. The CDR3 is 16 amino acids. V shed 1 base, J shed 8 bases, and the junction held 11 bases outside the gene matches. CDR3 nucleotide sequence: TGTGCCAGCAGCTTAGAATGGACAGGAGTGGGAGATGAGCAGTTCTTC. Protein sequence: CASSLEWTGVGDEQFF.

The CDR3 bases are TGTGCCGCCATGGGAGGACAACTTGAAGCTTTCTTT. It codes for CAAMGGQLEAFF. The chain combines TRBV6-5 with TRBJ1-1; weak D call: TRBD1 (5 bases). The V end was cut by 11 bases, the J end by 7 bases, with 17 bases between. This CDR3 has 12 residues. CDR1 and CDR2 from the germline V gene are MNHEY and SVGAGI.

This clonotype is deemed medium-sized (0.01 to 0.1%). This chain uses TRBV7-9 with TRBJ2-1; TRBD2 aligns across 7 bases. The CDR3 sequence is 15 residues long. CDR1 is SEHNR and CDR2 is FQNEAQ in the germline V gene (reference sequence). V gave up 2 bases and J gave up 2 bases; unmatched junction bases: 3. The CDR3 bases are TGTGCCAGCAGCTTACAAGGACTAGCCTACAATGAGCAGTTCTTC. This gives the protein CASSLQGLAYNEQFF.

The chain links TRBV27 to TRBJ1-2; 9 bases agree with TRBD1. This CDR3 is 14 amino acids long. The germline gives CDR1 MNHEY, CDR2 SMNVEV (reference sequence). V lost 3 bases, J lost 7 bases, and 6 bases stayed unmatched. This chain's CDR3 is CASSFTGGVFGYTF. Written as DNA, the CDR3 is TGTGCCAGCAGTTTTACAGGGGGCGTGTTTGGCTACACCTTC.

By share, this clonotype ranks as medium-sized. This chain joins TRBV7-8 and TRBJ2-1, with a tentative D call TRBD2 (5 bases). Trimming pared 4 bases from V and 4 bases from J, leaving 11 bases between. There are 14 residues in the CDR3. CDR1 is SGHVS, CDR2 FQNEAQ, per germline. Here the CDR3 reads CASSYGRGYNEQFF. In nucleotides, the CDR3 is TGTGCCAGCAGCTACGGACGGGGTTACAATGAGCAGTTCTTC.

This clonotype was seen a handful of times. This sequence joins TRBV7-3 and TRBJ2-1, with D possibly matching TRBD2 (6 bases). V was clipped by 5 bases and J by 5 bases, with 19 bases between them. The CDR3 consists of 16 residues. Germline CDR1 reads SGHTA; CDR2 reads FQGTGA. The CDR3 reads CASSNPLGGWDNEQFF. The CDR3 DNA reads TGTGCCAGCAGCAATCCGCTTGGAGGGTGGGACAATGAGCAGTTCTTC. The variable domain in full, completed from reference TRBV7-3 and TRBJ2-1, reads GAGVSQTPSNKVTEKGKYVELRCDPISGHTALYWYRQSLGQGPEFLIYFQGTGAADDSGLPNDRFFAVRPEGSVSTLKIQRTERGDSAVYLCASSNPLGGWDNEQFFGPGTRLTVL.

Worth noting for this clonotype: The junction departs from germline at one end; a sequencing error may be responsible. This sequence joins TRBV4-1 and TRBJ2-5; 8 bases are a match to TRBD1. This CDR3 spans 14 amino acids. Germline CDR1 reads MGHRA; CDR2 reads YSYEKL. The CDR3 DNA follows: TGCGCCAGCAGCCAAGGACAGGGGCTGGAGACCCAGCACTTC. Its protein is CASSQGQGLETQHF.

With respect to this clonotype: A clone one base away is much larger, so this may be a read error. The chain uses TRBV5-1 and TRBJ2-7; D unresolved. This CDR3 is built from 13 residues. Looked up from germline, CDR1 is SGHRS and CDR2 is YFSETQ. V dropped 4 bases and J dropped 3 bases, with 11 bases sitting between them. The DNA of the CDR3 is TGCGCCAGCAGCCTCGACGCTTACTACGAGCAGTACTTC. It codes for CASSLDAYYEQYF.

Comments on this clonotype: A read error may be the cause here, since a much bigger clone is one base away. The chain joins TRBV27 to TRBJ1-1; D might be TRBD1 (6 bases). The CDR3 is 14 amino acids. Per the germline V gene, CDR1 is MNHEY and CDR2 is SMNVEV (reference sequence). The V end lost 5 bases, the J end lost 6 bases, and 16 bases lay between the germline ends. This CDR3 reads CASSGPGGGAEAFF. Written as DNA, the CDR3 is TGTGCCAGCAGTGGGCCCGGGGGGGGCGCTGAAGCTTTCTTT.

The rearrangement uses TRBV27 and TRBJ2-6; a possible D gene is TRBD1 (6 bases). The CDR3 is 18 amino acids. Germline loops: CDR1 MNHEY, CDR2 SMNVEV (reference sequence). Trimming left V 0 bases short and J 0 bases short, with 12 bases between. CDR3 amino acids: CASSLSPGAHSGANVLTF. The CDR3 DNA sequence: TGTGCCAGCAGTTTATCCCCAGGGGCCCACTCTGGGGCCAACGTCCTGACTTTC.

This clonotype was counted a few times. CDR3 residues: CASSDGWGTHEQFF. CDR3 in DNA: TGTGCCAGCTCCGACGGCTGGGGAACCCATGAGCAGTTCTTC. The chain has TRBV18 and TRBJ2-1; D gene ambiguous. CDR1 KGHSH and CDR2 LQKENI come from the germline V gene. The CDR3 is 14 residues long. Trimming took off 6 bases at V and 8 bases at J, with 17 bases between the two ends.

This clonotype occurred a few times. The chain recombines TRBV7-9 with TRBJ1-1; a weak D match, TRBD1 (5 bases). This CDR3 is 15 amino acids long. The V gene's germline CDR1 is SEHNR and CDR2 FQNEAQ (reference sequence). Trimming stripped 4 bases from V and 0 bases from J, with 12 bases between. CDR3 nucleotides: TGTGCCAGCAGCTCCCCAGGAGGGGTGAACACTGAAGCTTTCTTT. This codes for CASSSPGGVNTEAFF.

This clonotype has a single count. This sequence joins TRBV27 and TRBJ2-7, with 11 nucleotides matching TRBD2. The J segment lost 3 bases and the V segment lost 6 bases, leaving 4 bases of the junction unmatched. Germline values: CDR1 MNHEY, CDR2 SMNVEV (reference sequence). CDR3 size: 14 residues. This CDR3 is CASSTTSGIYEQYF. CDR3 DNA: TGTGCCAGCAGCACGACTAGCGGGATCTACGAGCAGTACTTC.

The gene calls are TRBV11-2 and TRBJ2-2; no clear D. The germline V gene has CDR1 SGHAT and CDR2 FQNNGV. This CDR3 contains 15 residues. Trimming left V 6 bases short and J 6 bases short, with 17 bases between. The CDR3 sequence is CASSPPVELPGELFF. The CDR3 DNA follows: TGTGCCAGCAGTCCACCGGTTGAGTTGCCCGGGGAGCTGTTTTTT.

This clonotype showed up just a few times. The gene calls are TRBV27 and TRBJ1-5; D not resolved. Germline lookup yields CDR1 MNHEY and CDR2 SMNVEV (reference sequence). V shed 8 bases and J shed 7 bases, with 9 bases lying between them. This CDR3 region has 11 residues. CDR3 DNA: TGTGCCAGCGGATTTGGGCAGCCCCAGCATTTT. Protein product: CASGFGQPQHF.

This clonotype was counted a few times. This chain links TRBV7-8 with TRBJ2-5; either TRBD1 or TRBD2 may supply D (6 bases each). V dropped 5 bases and J dropped 5 bases, with 12 bases sitting between them. This CDR3 comprises 13 residues. The V gene's germline CDR1 is SGHVS and CDR2 FQNEAQ. The CDR3 spells CASSERGLETQYF. Written as DNA, the CDR3 is TGTGCCAGCAGCGAACGGGGGCTGGAGACCCAGTACTTC.

V usage is TRBV7-2 and J usage is TRBJ1-2; tentatively, D is TRBD1 (6 bases). The germline gives CDR1 SGHTA, CDR2 FQGNSA. Trimming removed 6 bases from V and 1 base from J, with 18 bases in between. CDR3 length: 16 amino acids. The CDR3 region has the DNA TGTGCCAGCAGTAAAATACTAGGGGGGTATAACTATGGCTACACCTTC. Translating gives CASSKILGGYNYGYTF.

The chain carries TRBV29-1 and TRBJ2-5; the D gene is possibly TRBD1 (6 bases). Germline assignment: CDR1 SQVTM and CDR2 ANQGSEA. The CDR3 sequence is 17 residues long. V lost 0 bases to trimming and J lost 2 bases, with 19 bases between them. In DNA form, the CDR3 reads TGCAGCGTTGAAGATTGGGGCCGGACAGATTTTCAAGAGACCCAGTACTTC. Translating gives CSVEDWGRTDFQETQYF.